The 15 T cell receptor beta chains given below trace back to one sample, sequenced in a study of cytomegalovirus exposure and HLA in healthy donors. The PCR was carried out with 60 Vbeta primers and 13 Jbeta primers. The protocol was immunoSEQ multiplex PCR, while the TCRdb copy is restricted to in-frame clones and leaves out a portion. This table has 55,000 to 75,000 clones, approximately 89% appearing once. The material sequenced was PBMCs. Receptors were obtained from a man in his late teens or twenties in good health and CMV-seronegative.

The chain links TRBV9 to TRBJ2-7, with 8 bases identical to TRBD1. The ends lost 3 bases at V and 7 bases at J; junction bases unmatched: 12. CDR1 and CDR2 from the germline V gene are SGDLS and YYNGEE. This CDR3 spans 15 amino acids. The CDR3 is CASSARQGWDEEQYF. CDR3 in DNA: TGTGCCAGCAGCGCCCGACAGGGGTGGGATGAAGAGCAGTACTTC.

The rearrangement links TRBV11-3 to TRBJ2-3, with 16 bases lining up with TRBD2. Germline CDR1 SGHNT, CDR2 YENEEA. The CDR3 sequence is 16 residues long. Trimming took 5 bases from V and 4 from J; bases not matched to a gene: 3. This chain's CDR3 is CASSLGLAGGPDTQYF. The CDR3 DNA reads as TGTGCCAGCAGCCTGGGACTAGCGGGGGGGCCAGATACGCAGTATTTT.

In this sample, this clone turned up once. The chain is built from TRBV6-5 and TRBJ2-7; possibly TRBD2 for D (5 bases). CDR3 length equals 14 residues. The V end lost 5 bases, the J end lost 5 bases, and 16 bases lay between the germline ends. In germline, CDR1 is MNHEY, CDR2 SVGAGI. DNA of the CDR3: TGTGCCAGCAGTGACCGGCTGCCTAGCCACGAGCAGTACTTC. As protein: CASSDRLPSHEQYF.

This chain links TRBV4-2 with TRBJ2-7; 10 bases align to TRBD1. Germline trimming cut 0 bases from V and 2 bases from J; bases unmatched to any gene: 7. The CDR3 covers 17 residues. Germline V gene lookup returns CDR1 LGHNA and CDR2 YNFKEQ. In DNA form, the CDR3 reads TGTGCCAGCAGCCAAGAGGGGACCGGGACAGGGGCCTACGAGCAGTACTTC. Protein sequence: CASSQEGTGTGAYEQYF.

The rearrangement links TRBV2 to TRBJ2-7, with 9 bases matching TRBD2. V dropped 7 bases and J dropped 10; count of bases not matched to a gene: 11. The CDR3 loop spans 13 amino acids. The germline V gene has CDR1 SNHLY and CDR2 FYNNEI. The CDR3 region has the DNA TGTGCCAGCACGCGGACTAGCGACTACGCCCAGTACTTC. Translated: CASTRTSDYAQYF.

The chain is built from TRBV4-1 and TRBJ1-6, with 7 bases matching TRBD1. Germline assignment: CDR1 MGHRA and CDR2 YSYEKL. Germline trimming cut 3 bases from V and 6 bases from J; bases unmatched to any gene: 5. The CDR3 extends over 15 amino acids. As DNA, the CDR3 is TGCGCCAGCAGCCAGACAGGGTCTGGTAATTCACCCCTCCACTTT. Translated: CASSQTGSGNSPLHF.

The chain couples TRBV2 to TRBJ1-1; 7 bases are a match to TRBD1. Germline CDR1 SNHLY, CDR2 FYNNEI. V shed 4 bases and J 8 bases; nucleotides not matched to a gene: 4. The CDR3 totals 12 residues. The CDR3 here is CASSAQGWEAFF. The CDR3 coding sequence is TGTGCCAGCAGTGCACAGGGGTGGGAAGCTTTCTTT.

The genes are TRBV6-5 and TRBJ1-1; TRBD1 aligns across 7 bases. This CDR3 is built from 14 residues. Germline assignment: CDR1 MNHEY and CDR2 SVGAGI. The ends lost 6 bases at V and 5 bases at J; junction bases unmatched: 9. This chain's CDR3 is CASRRQGVETEAFF. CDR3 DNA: TGTGCCAGCAGACGACAGGGAGTAGAAACTGAAGCTTTCTTT.

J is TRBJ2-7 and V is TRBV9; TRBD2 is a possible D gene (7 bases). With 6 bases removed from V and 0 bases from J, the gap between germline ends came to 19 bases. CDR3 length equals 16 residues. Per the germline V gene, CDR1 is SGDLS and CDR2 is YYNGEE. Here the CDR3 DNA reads TGTGCCAGCATGGACAGCGGGGTCCTTTCCTCCTACGAGCAGTACTTC. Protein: CASMDSGVLSSYEQYF. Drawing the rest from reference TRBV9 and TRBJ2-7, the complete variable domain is DSGVTQTPKHLITATGQRVTLRCSPRSGDLSVYWYQQSLDQGLQFLIQYYNGEERAKGNILERFSAQQFPDLHSELNLSSLELGDSALYFCASMDSGVLSSYEQYFGPGTRLTVT.

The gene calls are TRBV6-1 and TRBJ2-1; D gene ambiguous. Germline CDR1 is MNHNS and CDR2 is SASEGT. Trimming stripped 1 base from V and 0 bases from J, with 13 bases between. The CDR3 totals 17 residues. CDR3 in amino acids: CASSEVWPPRSYNEQFF. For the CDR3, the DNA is TGTGCCAGCAGTGAAGTGTGGCCCCCCCGCTCCTACAATGAGCAGTTCTTC.

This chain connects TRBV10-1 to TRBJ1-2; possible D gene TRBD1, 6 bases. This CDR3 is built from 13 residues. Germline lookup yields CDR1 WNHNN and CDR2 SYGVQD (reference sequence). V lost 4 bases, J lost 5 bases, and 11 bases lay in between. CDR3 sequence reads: CASSVRGAYGYTF. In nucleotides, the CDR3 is TGCGCCAGCAGTGTGCGGGGGGCGTATGGCTACACCTTC.

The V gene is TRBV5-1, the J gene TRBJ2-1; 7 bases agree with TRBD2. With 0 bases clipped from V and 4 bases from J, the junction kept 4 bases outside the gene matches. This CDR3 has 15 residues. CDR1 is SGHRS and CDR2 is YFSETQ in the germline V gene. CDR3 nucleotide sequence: TGCGCCAGCAGCTTGGCCGGGGGGACTTACAATGAGCAGTTCTTC. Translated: CASSLAGGTYNEQFF.

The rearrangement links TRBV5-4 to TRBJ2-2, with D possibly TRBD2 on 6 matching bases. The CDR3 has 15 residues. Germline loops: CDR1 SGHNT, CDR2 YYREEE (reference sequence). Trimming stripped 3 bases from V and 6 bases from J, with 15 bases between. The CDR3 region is CASSWRVEGSGELFF. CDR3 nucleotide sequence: TGTGCCAGCAGCTGGAGGGTGGAGGGATCCGGGGAGCTGTTTTTT.

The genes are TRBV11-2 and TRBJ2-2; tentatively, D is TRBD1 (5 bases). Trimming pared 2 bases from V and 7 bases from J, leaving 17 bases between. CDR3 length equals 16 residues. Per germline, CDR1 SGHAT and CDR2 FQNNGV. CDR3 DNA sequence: TGTGCCAGCAGCTTAAGGGGCGCCGAGTTCCACGGGGAGCTGTTTTTT. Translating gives CASSLRGAEFHGELFF.

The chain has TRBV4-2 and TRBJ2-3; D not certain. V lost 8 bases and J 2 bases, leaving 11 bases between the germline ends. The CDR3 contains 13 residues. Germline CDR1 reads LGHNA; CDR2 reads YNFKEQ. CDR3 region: CASATVPTDTQYF. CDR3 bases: TGTGCCAGCGCTACGGTACCCACAGATACGCAGTATTTT.